The 13 T cell receptor beta chains in this list originate from one sample, sequenced in a study of shared clonotypes between healthy human individuals. Using immunoSEQ multiplex PCR, the repertoire was profiled, and TCRdb retains in-frame clones only, with some absent. The sample carries roughly 2.4 million clones, 95% recorded once. The sample was naive CD4+ T cells sorted from blood. Subset indicated: CD45RA+ positively selected. The receptors derive from a man aged 18 to 35 in good health.

The chain combines TRBV19 with TRBJ2-4; D might be TRBD2 (7 bases). The CDR3 is 19 residues long. CDR1 and CDR2 from the germline V gene are LNHDA and SQIVND (reference sequence). V was shortened by 3 bases and J by 0 bases, with 21 bases between the two germline ends. CDR3 region: CASSIWGGGANLAKNIQYF. The DNA for the CDR3 is TGTGCCAGTAGTATTTGGGGAGGGGGAGCCAACTTAGCCAAAAACATTCAGTACTTC.

The chain employs TRBV23-1 and TRBJ2-7; D is unresolved. TRBV23-1 counts as an open reading frame of uncertain function. CDR3 size: 13 residues. V lost 8 bases to trimming and J lost 4 bases, with 15 bases between them. CDR3 sequence: CASWGFQLYEQYF. As DNA, the CDR3 is TGCGCCAGCTGGGGATTCCAGCTTTACGAGCAGTACTTC.

J is TRBJ2-7 and V is TRBV2; possibly TRBD1 for D (6 bases). The V and J ends lost 4 bases and 4 bases respectively, with 14 bases between them. The CDR3 covers 14 residues. Germline CDR1 SNHLY, CDR2 FYNNEI. The CDR3 reads CASSAIRGGYEQYF. The CDR3 DNA follows: TGTGCCAGCAGTGCTATCAGGGGCGGATACGAGCAGTACTTC.

This rearrangement joins TRBV7-2 to TRBJ2-1; 7 nucleotides match TRBD2. V was clipped by 6 bases and J by 1 base; unmatched bases: 6. The germline V gene encodes CDR1 SGHTA and CDR2 FQGNSA. The CDR3 covers 15 residues. Here the CDR3 DNA reads TGTGCCAGCAGAAGTTCCGGGGGGTCCTACAATGAGCAGTTCTTC. Amino acid sequence: CASRSSGGSYNEQFF.

This CDR3 reads CASSRRAGVGETQYF. CDR3 nucleotide sequence: TGTGCCAGCAGCCGGCGGGCGGGAGTTGGAGAGACCCAGTACTTC. J is TRBJ2-5 and V is TRBV11-3; the match to TRBD2 covers 7 bases. CDR1 is SGHNT, CDR2 YENEEA, per germline. V trimming: 5 bases; J trimming: 4 bases; junction bases outside the gene matches: 10. CDR3 length: 15 amino acids.

A note on this clone: The sample carries other DNA sequences with the same CDR3. This chain uses TRBV30 with TRBJ2-7, with 12 nucleotides matching TRBD2. CDR3 length: 13 amino acids. Germline values: CDR1 GTSNPN, CDR2 SVGIG (reference sequence). Unmatched junction bases numbered 1, after V lost 5 bases and J lost 2 bases. DNA for the CDR3: TGTGCCTGGCGGACTAGCGGGACCTACGAGCAGTACTTC. Its protein is CAWRTSGTYEQYF.

The chain combines TRBV7-9 with TRBJ1-3; D gene ambiguous. The V gene's germline CDR1 is SEHNR and CDR2 FQNEAQ (reference sequence). Trimming removed 5 bases at V and 5 bases at J, with 19 bases between. This CDR3 region has 16 residues. Here the CDR3 DNA reads TGTGCCAGCAGCGGACCATTTCTGACTGCGAGAAACACCATATATTTT. It specifies CASSGPFLTARNTIYF. The variable domain in full, completed from reference TRBV7-9 and TRBJ1-3, reads DTGVSQNPRHKITKRGQNVTFRCDPISEHNRLYWYRQTLGQGPEFLTYFQNEAQLEKSRLLSDRFSAERPKGSFSTLEIQRTEQGDSAMYLCASSGPFLTARNTIYFGEGSWLTVV.

The chain couples TRBV7-9 to TRBJ2-3; TRBD1 agrees at 8 bases. Per germline, CDR1 SEHNR and CDR2 FQNEAQ (reference sequence). The V and J ends lost 3 bases and 4 bases, in that order; junction bases with no gene match: 9. The CDR3 has 16 amino acids. This CDR3 reads CASSFFQGATPDTQYF. DNA for the CDR3: TGTGCCAGCAGCTTTTTCCAGGGGGCTACCCCAGATACGCAGTATTTT.

The chain combines TRBV6-5 with TRBJ2-7; no clear D. The germline gives CDR1 MNHEY, CDR2 SVGAGI. This CDR3 comprises 16 residues. V lost 0 bases, J lost 3 bases, and 15 bases lay in between. CDR3 loop: CASSYSPEVRIYEQYF. CDR3 sequence (DNA): TGTGCCAGCAGTTACTCTCCTGAGGTTAGGATCTACGAGCAGTACTTC.

As DNA, the CDR3 is TGTGCCAGCCGACCGGACTTCACTGGAAACACCATATATTTT. Protein product: CASRPDFTGNTIYF. The chain is built from TRBV5-4 and TRBJ1-3; D is uncertain. Trimming cost V 7 bases and J 2 bases, with 13 bases left between them. The CDR3 contains 14 residues. The germline gives CDR1 SGHNT, CDR2 YYREEE (reference sequence).

The V gene is TRBV27, the J gene TRBJ2-5, with 7 bases that match TRBD2. The junction had 10 bases not matched to a gene; V was cut back by 5 bases and J by 7 bases. The CDR3 is 14 residues long. Per the germline V gene, CDR1 is MNHEY and CDR2 is SMNVEV (reference sequence). CDR3 amino acids: CASSPGLVLGTQYF. In DNA, the CDR3 is TGTGCCAGCAGTCCCGGACTAGTCCTGGGGACCCAGTACTTC.

This clone was observed a single time. This same CDR3 is encoded by further DNA sequences in the sample. The chain is built from TRBV9 and TRBJ1-5; 11 nucleotides align to TRBD1. The CDR3 runs 14 residues. V gave up 2 bases and J gave up 6 bases; unmatched junction bases: 1. CDR1 is SGDLS, CDR2 YYNGEE, per germline. This CDR3 reads CASSVGQGGQPQHF. The DNA for the CDR3 is TGTGCCAGCAGCGTGGGACAGGGGGGTCAGCCCCAGCATTTT. Based on the CDR3 plus reference TRBV9 and TRBJ1-5, the full variable domain is DSGVTQTPKHLITATGQRVTLRCSPRSGDLSVYWYQQSLDQGLQFLIQYYNGEERAKGNILERFSAQQFPDLHSELNLSSLELGDSALYFCASSVGQGGQPQHFGDGTRLSIL.

The chain carries TRBV7-8 and TRBJ2-3; 11 bases match TRBD2. The germline gives CDR1 SGHVS, CDR2 FQNEAQ. The CDR3 has 15 amino acids. The V segment lost 3 bases and the J segment 5 bases; nucleotides outside the gene matches: 4. In DNA form, the CDR3 reads TGTGCCAGCAGCTTTAGCGGGGGGGCGGAAGATACGCAGTATTTT. Amino acid sequence: CASSFSGGAEDTQYF. The entire variable domain, with the rest obtained from reference TRBV7-8 and TRBJ2-3, is as follows: GAGVSQSPRYKVAKRGQDVALRCDPISGHVSLFWYQQALGQGPEFLTYFQNEAQLDKSGLPSDRFFAERPEGSVSTLKIQRTQQEDSAVYLCASSFSGGAEDTQYFGPGTRLTVL.